This T cell receptor beta chain comes out of a study of identical twins. A note on this clonotype: Its antigen remains unidentified.

Germline V gives CDR1 SGHVS, CDR2 FNYEAQ. V lost 2 bases and J lost 5, with 18 bases in between. The CDR3 consists of 16 residues. Findings and caveats of the study: Within twin pairs, the out-of-frame alpha sequences they shared showed excess low generation probability.

A single record per CDR3 protein comes from TCRdb applying MiXCR to the 5' RACE reads. Counted here are 700,000 or so distinct CDR3 sequences, 21% occurring once; the ten biggest clones make up approximately 4.5%. The same specimen was also included in a second study, on T cells expressing NK-cell markers.

Sequencing was performed on PBMCs. The source of this sequence is a young woman in good health. The rearrangement joins TRBV7-6 to TRBJ1-2; unclear D gene. The CDR3 reads CASSLSSQTADYGYTF. The CDR3, as DNA: TGTGCCAGCAGCTTAAGTTCTCAGACGGCGGATTATGGCTACACCTTC.